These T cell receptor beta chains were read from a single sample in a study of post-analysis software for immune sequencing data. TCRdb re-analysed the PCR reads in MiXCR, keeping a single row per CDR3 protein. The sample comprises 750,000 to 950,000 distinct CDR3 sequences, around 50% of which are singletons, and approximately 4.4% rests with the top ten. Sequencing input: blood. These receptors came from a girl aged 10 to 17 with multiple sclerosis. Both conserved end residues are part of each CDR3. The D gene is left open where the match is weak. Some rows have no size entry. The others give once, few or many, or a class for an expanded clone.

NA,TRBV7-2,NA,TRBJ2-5,TGTGCCAGCAGCTTTACGTACCAAGAGACCCAGTACTTC,CASSFTYQETQYF
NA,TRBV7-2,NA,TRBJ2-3,TGTGCCAGCAGCCCCCCGGGGGCCTCTGGCACAGATACGCAGTATTTT,CASSPPGASGTDTQYF
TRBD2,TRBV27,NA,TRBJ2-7,TGTGCCAGCAGTCCCCTAGCGGGGGATCTCGAGCAGTACTTC,CASSPLAGDLEQYF
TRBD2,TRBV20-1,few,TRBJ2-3,TGCAGTGCTAGACCCGGGACTACCACAGATACGCAGTATTTT,CSARPGTTTDTQYF
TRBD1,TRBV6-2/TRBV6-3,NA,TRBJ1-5,TGTGCCAGCAGCCAAGGACAGGGAAGGAATCAGCCCCAGCATTTT,CASSQGQGRNQPQHF
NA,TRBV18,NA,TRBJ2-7,TGTGCCAGCTCCCGAGGCCTTCTGGATGAGCAGTACTTC,CASSRGLLDEQYF
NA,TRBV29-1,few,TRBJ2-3,TGCAGCGTTGATCCCGGTACCGGAGATACGCAGTATTTT,CSVDPGTGDTQYF
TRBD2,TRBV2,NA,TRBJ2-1,TGTGCCAGCAGTGACCGACTAGCGGGGGTCATGTTCTTC,CASSDRLAGVMFF
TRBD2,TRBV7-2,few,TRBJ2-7,TGTGCCAGCAGCTTTGGTAGCGGGGGTTCCTACGAGCAGTACTTC,CASSFGSGGSYEQYF
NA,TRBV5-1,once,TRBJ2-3,TGCGCCAGCAGCTATGCGGGCGCGGGAAGCACAGATACGCAGTATTTT,CASSYAGAGSTDTQYF
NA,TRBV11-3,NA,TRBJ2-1,TGTGCCAGCAGCTTAGCGAGTCCCCTGGGTGGTGAGCAGTTCTTC,CASSLASPLGGEQFF
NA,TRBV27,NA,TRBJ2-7,TGTGCCAGCAGTTTAAGGGCTAGCGTACCCTCCGAGCAGTACTTC,CASSLRASVPSEQYF
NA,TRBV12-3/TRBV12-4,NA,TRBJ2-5,TGTGCCAGCAGTCCCCCCCAGGGGAGTCAAGAGACCCAGTACTTC,CASSPPQGSQETQYF
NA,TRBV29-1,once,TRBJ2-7,TGCAGCGTTGAACAGGGCCGCTACGGGCAGTACTTC,CSVEQGRYGQYF
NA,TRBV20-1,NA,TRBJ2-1,TGCAGTGCTAGAGATCCTAACAATGAGCAGTTCTTC,CSARDPNNEQFF
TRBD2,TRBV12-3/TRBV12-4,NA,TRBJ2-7,TGTGCCAGCAGTTTTTCCGGGACTATCCACGAGCAGTACTTC,CASSFSGTIHEQYF
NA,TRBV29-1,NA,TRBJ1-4,TGCAGCGTTACGAAGCAGGGGAGGAGTGAAAAACTGTTTTTT,CSVTKQGRSEKLFF
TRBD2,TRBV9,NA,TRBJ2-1,TGTGCCAGCGGTAGAGCGGGAGGGTCCTACAATGAGCAGTCCTTC,CASGRAGGSYNEQSF
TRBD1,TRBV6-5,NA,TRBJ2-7,TGTGCCAGCAGTTTCCGCAGGGGGCAGTACCACGAGCAGTACTTC,CASSFRRGQYHEQYF
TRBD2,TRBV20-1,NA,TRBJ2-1,TGCAGTGCTAGGGTCCTAGCGGGGCCTGGCAATGAGCAGTTCTTC,CSARVLAGPGNEQFF
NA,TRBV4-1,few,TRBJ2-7,TGCGCCAGCAGCCAAGATCGGGCAGGCCTTCGAGGAGAGCAGTACTTC,CASSQDRAGLRGEQYF
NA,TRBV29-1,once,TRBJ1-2,TGCAGCGTTGACAGGGAAGATGGCTTTGGCTACACCTTC,CSVDREDGFGYTF
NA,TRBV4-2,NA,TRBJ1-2,TGTGCCAGCAGCCCGGAGAGGGGAAGGTCTGGTGGCTACACCTTC,CASSPERGRSGGYTF
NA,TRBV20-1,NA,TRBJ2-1,TGCAGTGCTAGAAAGGTCCGGGAGCAGTTCTTC,CSARKVREQFF
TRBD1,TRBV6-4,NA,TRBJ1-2,TGTGCCAGCAGGCCCCCCGAGACAGGGGGAAACTGTGGCTACACCTTC,CASRPPETGGNCGYTF
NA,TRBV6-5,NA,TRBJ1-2,TGTGCCAGCAGTTACTCGAGAGGCATGGGTGACTACACCTTC,CASSYSRGMGDYTF
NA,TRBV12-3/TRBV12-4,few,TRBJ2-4,TGTGCCAGCAGTAGTACAGGTTCCCTTATTCAGTACTTC,CASSSTGSLIQYF
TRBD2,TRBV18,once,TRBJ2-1,TGTGCCAGCTCACCGGGGACTAGCGGGGCGAACAATGAGCAGTTCTTC,CASSPGTSGANNEQFF
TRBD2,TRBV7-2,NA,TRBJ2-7,TGTGCCAGCAGCTTGGGACTAGCGGGGGGCAGGTACGAGCAGTACTTC,CASSLGLAGGRYEQYF
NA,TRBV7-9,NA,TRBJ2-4,TGTGCCAGCAGCGCAAGTCTCATTCAGTACTTC,CASSASLIQYF
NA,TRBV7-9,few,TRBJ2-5,TGTGCCAGCACTTACAGTGGGTCGCAGTACTTC,CASTYSGSQYF
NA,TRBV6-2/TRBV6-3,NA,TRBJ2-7,TGTGCCAGCTCGAAGGGAACCCCACCCTACGAGCAGTACTTC,CASSKGTPPYEQYF
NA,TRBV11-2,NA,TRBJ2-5,TGTGCCAGCAGCTTAGTACGGGACACTCCGAGGGAGCAGTACTTC,CASSLVRDTPREQYF
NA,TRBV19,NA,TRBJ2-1,TGTGCCAGTAGCCCCTTCACAGCAGGCGGATATGAGCAGTTCTTC,CASSPFTAGGYEQFF
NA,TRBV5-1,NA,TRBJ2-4,TGCGCCAGCAGCTTGTGGTGGCAGGCGGACATAGCCAAAAACATTCAGTACTTC,CASSLWWQADIAKNIQYF
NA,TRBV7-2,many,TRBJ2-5,TGTGCCAGCAGCTTACCCAGGGAGACCCAGTACTTC,CASSLPRETQYF
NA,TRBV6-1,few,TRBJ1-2,TGTGCCAGCACGGAGGGGACCTATGGCTACACCTTC,CASTEGTYGYTF
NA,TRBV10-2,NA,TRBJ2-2,TGCGCCTCGAGTTCTAGCAGTAACACCGGGGAGCTGTTTTTT,CASSSSSNTGELFF
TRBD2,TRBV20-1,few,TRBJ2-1,TGCAGTGCTAGGACGGGGCGGCGGGAGGGCCTAAGGTCCTACAATGAGCAGTTCTTC,CSARTGRREGLRSYNEQFF
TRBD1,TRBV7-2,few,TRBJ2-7,TGTGCCAGCAGCTTAGGGGTTCTAGCAGGGGGCGAGCAGTACTTC,CASSLGVLAGGEQYF
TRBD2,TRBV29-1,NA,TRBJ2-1,TGCAGCGTTGAACGGCTAGCGGGAAGGCACAATGAGCAGTTCTTC,CSVERLAGRHNEQFF
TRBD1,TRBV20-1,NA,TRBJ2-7,TGCAGTGCTCAGATTCCGGGACAGCGAACCTACGAGCAGTACTTC,CSAQIPGQRTYEQYF